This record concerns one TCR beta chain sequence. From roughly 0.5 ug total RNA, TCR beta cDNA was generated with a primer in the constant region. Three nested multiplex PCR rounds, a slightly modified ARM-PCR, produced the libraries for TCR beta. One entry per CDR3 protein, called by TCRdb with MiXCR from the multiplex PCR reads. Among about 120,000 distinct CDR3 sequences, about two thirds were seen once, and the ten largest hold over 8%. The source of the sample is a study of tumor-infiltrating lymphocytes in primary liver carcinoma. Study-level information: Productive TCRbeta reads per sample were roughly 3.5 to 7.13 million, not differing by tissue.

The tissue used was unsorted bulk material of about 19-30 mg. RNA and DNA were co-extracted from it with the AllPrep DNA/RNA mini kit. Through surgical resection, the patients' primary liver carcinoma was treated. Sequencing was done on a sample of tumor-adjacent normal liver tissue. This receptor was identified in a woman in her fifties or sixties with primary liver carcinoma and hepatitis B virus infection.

The CDR3 loop reads CASNPRTGHSNQPQHF. CDR3 in DNA: TGTGCCAGCAATCCTCGGACAGGGCATAGCAATCAGCCCCAGCATTTT. The genes are TRBV28 and TRBJ1-5, with 8 nucleotides matching TRBD1. The CDR3 contains 16 residues. Trimming took 7 bases from V and 0 from J; bases not matched to a gene: 8. Germline-derived CDR1 and CDR2 are MDHEN and SYDVKM.